The clone carrying this TCR beta chain showed up just a few times. Amplification of TCR beta used genomic DNA extracted from peripheral blood. Unmatched junction bases numbered 0, after V lost 0 bases and J lost 2 bases. This CDR3 has 15 amino acids. Germline CDR1 SGHNT, CDR2 YYREEE (reference sequence). The data originate from a study of T cell repertoires in aging, cancer and after chemotherapy. Overall study context: Over several months to years, re-sampled healthy donor repertoires clearly shared clones.

TRB rearrangements spanning V, D and J were amplified using mixed TRB-A/B primers. Each CDR3 protein gets one entry after TCRdb re-called the multiplex PCR reads with MiXCR. Altogether around 2,000 distinct CDR3 sequences are present, roughly a quarter being singletons, with the ten largest covering roughly 12%. The sample consisted of blood. This TCR came from a human donor in good health. The chain recombines TRBV5-4 with TRBJ1-5; 9 nucleotides align to TRBD1. The CDR3 sequence: CASSLGTGGNQPQHF. CDR3 DNA sequence: TGTGCCAGCAGCTTGGGGACAGGGGGCAATCAGCCCCAGCATTTT.